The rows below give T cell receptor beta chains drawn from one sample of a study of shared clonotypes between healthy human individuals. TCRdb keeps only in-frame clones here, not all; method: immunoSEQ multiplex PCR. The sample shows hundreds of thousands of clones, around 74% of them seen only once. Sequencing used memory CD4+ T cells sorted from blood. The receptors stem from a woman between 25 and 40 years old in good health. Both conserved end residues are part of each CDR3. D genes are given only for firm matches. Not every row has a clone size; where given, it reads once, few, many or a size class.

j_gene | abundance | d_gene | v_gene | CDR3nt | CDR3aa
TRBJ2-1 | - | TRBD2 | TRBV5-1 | TGCGCCAGCAGCCCTGGACTAGCGGATTCCTCCTACAATGAGCAGTTCTTC | CASSPGLADSSYNEQFF
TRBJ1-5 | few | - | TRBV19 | TGTGCCAGTAGTAGAGTTGGTGGCAATCAGCCCCAGCATTTT | CASSRVGGNQPQHF
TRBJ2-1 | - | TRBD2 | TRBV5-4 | TGTGCCAGCAGCTTGAGCGGGAGGGCGGGCAATGAGCAGTTCTTC | CASSLSGRAGNEQFF
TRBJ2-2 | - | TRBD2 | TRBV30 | TGTGCCTGGAGTGTCGCTAGCGGGAGGGCCGGGGAGCTGTTTTTT | CAWSVASGRAGELFF
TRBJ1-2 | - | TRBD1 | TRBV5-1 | TGCGCCAGCAGCACCGAGGGACAGATGAACTATGGCTACACCTTC | CASSTEGQMNYGYTF
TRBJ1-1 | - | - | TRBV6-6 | TGTGCCAGCAGTTCCGGGACACGAAACACTGAAGCTTTCTTT | CASSSGTRNTEAFF
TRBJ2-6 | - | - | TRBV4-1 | TGCGCCAGCAGCCCACTCCCCTCTGGGGCCAACGTCCTGACTTTC | CASSPLPSGANVLTF
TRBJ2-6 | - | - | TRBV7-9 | TGTGCCGGGAGAGGCTCTGGGGCCAACGTCCTGACTTTC | CAGRGSGANVLTF
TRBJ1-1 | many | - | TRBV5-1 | TGCGCCAGCAGCTTGGGAGCTGAAGGCTGGAACACTGAAGCTTTCTTT | CASSLGAEGWNTEAFF
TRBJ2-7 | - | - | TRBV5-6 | TGTGCCAGCAGCTTGCCGGGACACACCTACGAGCAGTACTTC | CASSLPGHTYEQYF
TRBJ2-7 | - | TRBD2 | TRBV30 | TGTGCCTGGACCCTCAAGGGACTAGCGGGAGGGGTTTACGAGCAGTACTTC | CAWTLKGLAGGVYEQYF
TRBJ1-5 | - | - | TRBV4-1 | TGCGCCAGCCGGGACATCGGGTATAGCAATCAGCCCCAGCATTTT | CASRDIGYSNQPQHF
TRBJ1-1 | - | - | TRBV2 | TGTGCCAGCAGCGAACGGGGGGGTCAGTGGAACACTGAAGCTTTCTTT | CASSERGGQWNTEAFF
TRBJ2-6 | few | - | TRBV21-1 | TGTGCCAGCAGCAGTACGACAGCGACGGTCTCTGGGGCCAACGTCCTGACTTTC | CASSSTTATVSGANVLTF
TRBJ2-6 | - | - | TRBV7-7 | TGTGCCAGCAGCAATAGATTAGTGCCACAAAGTCGGGCCAACGTCCTGACTTTC | CASSNRLVPQSRANVLTF
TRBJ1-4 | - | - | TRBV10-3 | TGTGCCATCAGTGACGAACTCGGACGGGCAACTAATGAAAAACTGTTTTTT | CAISDELGRATNEKLFF
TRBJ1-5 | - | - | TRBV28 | TGTGCCAGCGTTTCACAGAGCAATCAGCCCCAGCATTTT | CASVSQSNQPQHF
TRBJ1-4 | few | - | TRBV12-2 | TGTGCAAGTCGCTTAGTCGGGGGAACTAATGAAAAACTGTTTTTT | CASRLVGGTNEKLFF
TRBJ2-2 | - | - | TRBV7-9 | TGTGCCAGCAGCTTATATGCGGCAGGGTTCATTGCCGGGGAGCTGTTTTTT | CASSLYAAGFIAGELFF
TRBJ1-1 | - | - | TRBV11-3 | TGTGCCAGCAGCTTAGGACAGACGACTGAAGCTTTCTTT | CASSLGQTTEAFF
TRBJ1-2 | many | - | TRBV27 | TGTGCCAGCAGTTTCGTGGACGGTCGGAGCCCGTACACCTTC | CASSFVDGRSPYTF
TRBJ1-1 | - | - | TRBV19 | TGTGCCAGTAGTGTCCCGCCCGGACAGTTTGGGGCTTTCTTT | CASSVPPGQFGAFF
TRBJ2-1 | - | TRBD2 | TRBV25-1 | TGTGCCAGCAGTGAAGGGCCTAGCGGAACCTACAATGAGCAGTTCTTC | CASSEGPSGTYNEQFF
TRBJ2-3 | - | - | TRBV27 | TGTGCCAGCAGTTTAGTGGCAACCTGGGGAGATACGCAGTATTTT | CASSLVATWGDTQYF
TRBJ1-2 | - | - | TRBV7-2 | TGTGCCAGCAGCTTAGGACTTAACTATGGCTACACCTTC | CASSLGLNYGYTF
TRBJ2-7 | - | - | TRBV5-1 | TGCGCCAGCAGCTCCCAGGGGACCTACGAGCAGTACTTC | CASSSQGTYEQYF
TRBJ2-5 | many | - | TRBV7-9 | TGTGCCAGCAGCCCGGGGACGACCAGGGAGACCCAGTACTTC | CASSPGTTRETQYF
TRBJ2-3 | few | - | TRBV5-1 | TGCGCCAGCGTCTTCCAGGGTTGGGGCACAGATACGCAGTATTTT | CASVFQGWGTDTQYF
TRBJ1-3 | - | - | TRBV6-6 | TGTGCCAGCAGTCCCCCTACACAAGATGGAAACACCATATATTTT | CASSPPTQDGNTIYF
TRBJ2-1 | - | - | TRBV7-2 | TGTGCCAGCAGCTCAGACAGTCTCCGCTCCTACAATGAGCAGTTCTTC | CASSSDSLRSYNEQFF
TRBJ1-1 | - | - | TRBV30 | TGTGCCTTAAATCCGGGACTGAGCATGAACACTGAAGCTTTCTTT | CALNPGLSMNTEAFF
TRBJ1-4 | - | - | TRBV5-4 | TGTGCCAGCAGCCCGGGGGGAGGTAATGAAAAACTGTTTTTT | CASSPGGGNEKLFF
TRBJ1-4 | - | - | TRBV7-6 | TGTGCCAGCAGCCAAACAGAGAATGAAAAACTGTTTTTT | CASSQTENEKLFF
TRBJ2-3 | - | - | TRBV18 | TGTGCCAGCTCACGGGGGAGCACAGATACGCAGTATTTT | CASSRGSTDTQYF
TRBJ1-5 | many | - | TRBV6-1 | TGTGCCAGCAGCTCAGGGGTTGGCAATCAGCCCCAGCATTTT | CASSSGVGNQPQHF
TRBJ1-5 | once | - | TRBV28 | TGTGCCAGCAGTTTCGGGGGTAGACTCAATCAGCCCCAGCATTTT | CASSFGGRLNQPQHF
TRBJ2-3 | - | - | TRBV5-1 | TGCGCCAGCAGCTTGGCTACCCAGACGGCAGATACGCAGTATTTT | CASSLATQTADTQYF
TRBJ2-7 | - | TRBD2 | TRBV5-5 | TGTGCCAGCAGCTTGGCGGTTAGCGGGACGGCCGAGCAGTACTTC | CASSLAVSGTAEQYF
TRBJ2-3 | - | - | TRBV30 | TGTGCCTGGAGTCCCCACGGCCGGCGCCGAGGTACAGATACGCAGTATTTT | CAWSPHGRRRGTDTQYF
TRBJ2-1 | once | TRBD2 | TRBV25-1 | TGTGCCAGCGGACCGGGACTAAACTACAATGAGCAGTTCTTC | CASGPGLNYNEQFF
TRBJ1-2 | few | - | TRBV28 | TGTGCCACCCGGGACCGAGCTCCTAACTATGGCTACACCTTC | CATRDRAPNYGYTF
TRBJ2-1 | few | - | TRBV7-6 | TGTGCCAGCAGCTTAGTGGCGGCTAGCTCCTACAATGAGCAGTTCTTC | CASSLVAASSYNEQFF
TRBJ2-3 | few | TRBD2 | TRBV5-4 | TGTGCCAGCAGCTTCGCACTAGCGGGAGATGGAGATACGCAGTATTTT | CASSFALAGDGDTQYF
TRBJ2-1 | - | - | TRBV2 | TGTGCCAGCAGCCCTAGGACTCCTCCGGACAATGAGCAGTTCTTC | CASSPRTPPDNEQFF
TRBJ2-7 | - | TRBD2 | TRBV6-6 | TGTGCCAGCAGTTACCCAACGGGGACTAGCGGCGAGCAGTACTTC | CASSYPTGTSGEQYF
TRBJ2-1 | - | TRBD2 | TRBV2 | TGTGCCAGCGGGACTAGCGGGCAGGGGAATGAGCAGTTCTTC | CASGTSGQGNEQFF
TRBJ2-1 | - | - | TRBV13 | TGTGCCAGCAACACCCGAATAGGGGACTCCCGAACGGATGAGCAGTTCTTC | CASNTRIGDSRTDEQFF
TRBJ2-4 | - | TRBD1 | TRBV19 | TGTGCCAGTAGTGAGCGACAGGGGGTAGCCAAAAACATTCAGTACTTC | CASSERQGVAKNIQYF
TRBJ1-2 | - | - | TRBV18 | TGTGCCAGCTCACCTCGAGGGGAGGATGGCTACACCTTC | CASSPRGEDGYTF